This T cell receptor (beta chain) came from a study of regulatory dendritic cells for organ transplantation. This CDR3 has 15 residues. After removal of 5 bases from V and 7 bases from J, the junction contained 8 bases not matched to a gene. In germline, CDR1 is MNHNY, CDR2 SVGAGI (reference sequence). Study-wide points: Memory T cells were less diverse than naive, with memory CD8+ most oligoclonal.

This clone is a singleton in its sample. Its specificity is unknown. FACS sorted CD4+ or CD8+ T cells into CD45RA+ naive and CD45RO+ memory. Sequencing used immunoSEQ multiplex PCR; TCRdb keeps in-frame clones, though not all of them. The repertoire holds 25,000 to 30,000 clones, roughly 80% seen once, with about 0.095% in the top ten. The sequenced sample consisted of naive CD4+ T cells from blood. The subset was: CD45RA+ naive T cells. This chain uses TRBV6-6 with TRBJ1-4; 9 positions match TRBD1. This sequence originates from a human donor in good health. Here the CDR3 reads CASSVQGAGSEKLFF. In DNA form, the CDR3 reads TGTGCCAGCAGTGTACAGGGGGCGGGTAGTGAAAAACTGTTTTTT.